The sequence of this TCR beta chain was determined in a study of cytomegalovirus exposure and HLA in healthy donors. Background on the study: Previous work identified 117 million unique TCR beta sequences from 150 million to 200 million T cells.

To note about this clone: Its antigen is currently unknown.

Germline CDR1 reads MGHRA; CDR2 reads YSYEKL. The CDR3 totals 15 residues. Trimming took off 0 bases at V and 4 bases at J, with 12 bases between the two ends. Primers: 60 Vbeta forward and 13 Jbeta reverse. Repertoires were generated with immunoSEQ multiplex PCR, while TCRdb's copy carries only in-frame clones and drops some. The sample has more than 95,000 clones; 75% are singletons. Study conclusions and caveats: A few of the chains that were CMV-associated were confirmed in vitro to be specific for CMV antigens. Owing to their indistinguishability, certain V segments, notably TRBV6-2 and TRBV6-3, were excluded.

Material: PBMCs. The rearrangement joins TRBV4-1 to TRBJ1-2; D possibly corresponds to TRBD1 (5 bases). The TCR originated in a man aged 35 to 55 in good health and CMV-seronegative. The CDR3 sequence: CASSQEGGTGYGYTF. CDR3 nucleotide sequence: TGCGCCAGCAGCCAAGAAGGCGGGACTGGCTATGGCTACACCTTC.